The 25 T cell receptor beta chains below all came from one sample that was sequenced in a study of T cell repertoires in cytomegalovirus infection. Each CDR3 protein gets one entry after TCRdb re-called the reads with MiXCR. The sample contains around 280,000 distinct CDR3 sequences, about 9.2% of which appear only once. The source material was PBMCs. These TCRs come from a human donor in good health (CMV status not recorded). Some clones in this sample may be carry-over from other donors' samples.

Many counts were recorded for this clonotype. The CDR3 region is CASSLGLGSPGELFF. The CDR3 DNA sequence: TGTGCCAGCAGCTTAGGATTGGGTTCCCCCGGGGAGCTGTTTTTT. V usage is TRBV7-2 and J usage is TRBJ2-2; unclear D gene. The V end was cut by 1 base, the J end by 6 bases, with 12 bases between. The CDR3 is 15 residues long. Per germline, CDR1 SGHTA and CDR2 FQGNSA.

This clonotype was observed many times. The rearrangement uses TRBV7-3 and TRBJ2-2; D not resolved. CDR1 and CDR2 (germline): SGHTA, FQGTGA. The CDR3 spans 12 residues. Trimming stripped 2 bases from V and 9 bases from J, with 7 bases between. This CDR3 reads CASSLVGRELFF. The CDR3 bases are TGTGCCAGCAGCTTAGTAGGGCGGGAGCTGTTTTTT.

This clonotype came up a few times. CDR3 DNA sequence: TGTGCCAGCTCACCACAAGAGGGGGCGAGGACCGGGGAGCTGTTTTTT. Translated, it gives CASSPQEGARTGELFF. This chain links TRBV18 with TRBJ2-2, with 7 bases fitting TRBD1. Germline CDR1 KGHSH, CDR2 LQKENI. The CDR3 runs 16 residues. Losses at the gene ends were 1 base for V and 5 bases for J; bases not matched to a gene: 7. The variable domain in full, with the rest retrieved from reference TRBV18 and TRBJ2-2, is NAGVMQNPRHLVRRRGQEARLRCSPMKGHSHVYWYRQLPEEGLKFMVYLQKENIIDESGMPKERFSAEFPKEGPSILRIQQVVRGDSAAYFCASSPQEGARTGELFFGEGSRLTVL.

This clonotype has only a few counts. This chain joins TRBV19 and TRBJ2-6; D is unclear. This CDR3 is built from 15 residues. The V gene lost 10 bases and the J gene lost 4 bases, with 17 bases spanning the gap. From germline, CDR1 is LNHDA and CDR2 SQIVND (reference sequence). CDR3 bases: TGTGCCACCGAACTTACAGCTCCAGGGGCCAACGTCCTGACTTTC. Its protein product is CATELTAPGANVLTF. The full variable domain, rest sourced from reference TRBV19 and TRBJ2-6, is DGGITQSPKYLFRKEGQNVTLSCEQNLNHDAMYWYRQDPGQGLRLIYYSQIVNDFQKGDIAEGYSVSREKKESFPLTVTSAQKNPTAFYLCATELTAPGANVLTFGAGSRLTVL.

This clonotype appeared many times. The chain joins TRBV20-1 to TRBJ1-4; D remains unclear. This CDR3 region has 15 residues. Trimming cost V 5 bases and J 0 bases, with 13 bases left between them. Germline V CDR1 and CDR2: DFQATT, SNEGSKA (reference sequence). This chain's CDR3 is CSALADDATNEKLFF. The CDR3 nucleotides are TGCAGTGCTTTGGCGGACGATGCAACTAATGAAAAACTGTTTTTT.

In its sample, this clonotype was seen many times. The rearrangement uses TRBV20-1 and TRBJ2-5; the D gene is possibly TRBD1 (6 bases). The length of the CDR3 is 15 residues. V dropped 1 base and J dropped 1 base, with 13 bases sitting between them. Germline loops: CDR1 DFQATT, CDR2 SNEGSKA (reference sequence). The CDR3 sequence is CSARGVKDSQETQYF. CDR3 sequence (DNA): TGCAGTGCTAGAGGGGTTAAGGACAGCCAAGAGACCCAGTACTTC.

This clonotype has a count of ten or more. The chain carries TRBV7-8 and TRBJ1-5; D is ambiguous. The CDR3 runs 16 residues. Germline values: CDR1 SGHVS, CDR2 FQNEAQ. Deletions cut 1 base from V and 0 bases from J, with 10 bases between. This chain's CDR3 is CASSLEHLYSNQPQHF. The DNA of the CDR3 is TGTGCCAGCAGCTTAGAGCACCTCTATAGCAATCAGCCCCAGCATTTT.

For this clonotype: The junction departs from the called germline gene at one end, perhaps through a read error. The CDR3 protein is CASSFGIRSGNTMYF. CDR3 nucleotides: TGTGCCAGCAGCTTTGGAATTCGCTCTGGAAACACCATGTATTTT. The V gene is TRBV7-2, the J gene TRBJ1-3; D remains ambiguous. The V gene's germline CDR1 is SGHTA and CDR2 FQGNSA. CDR3 size: 15 residues.

This clonotype was recorded many times. The V gene is TRBV7-2, the J gene TRBJ2-7, with 8 bases fitting TRBD1. The CDR3 covers 15 residues. V lost 5 bases, J lost 2 bases, and 8 bases stayed unmatched. Germline CDR1 SGHTA, CDR2 FQGNSA. CDR3 nucleotides: TGTGCCAGCAGCCGCATGCAGGGGGCGGCCTACGAGCAGTACTTC. It encodes CASSRMQGAAYEQYF.

This chain uses TRBV20-1 with TRBJ2-7, with D uncertain. Germline values: CDR1 DFQATT, CDR2 SNEGSKA (reference sequence). The V end lost 2 bases, the J end lost 3 bases, and 11 bases lay between the germline ends. This CDR3 has 13 residues. The CDR3 here is CSARPRESYEQYF. CDR3 coding DNA: TGCAGTGCTAGACCAAGGGAAAGCTACGAGCAGTACTTC.

The gene calls are TRBV6-2 or TRBV6-3 and TRBJ2-1; 11 bases match TRBD1. Germline V gives CDR1 MNHEY, CDR2 SVGEGT. This CDR3 region has 19 residues. The V gene end was trimmed by 0 bases and the J gene end by 1 base; junction bases not matched to a gene: 8. In DNA form, the CDR3 reads TGTGCCAGCAGTTACTCGGACAGGGGGCGCGAAAGATCCTACAATGAGCAGTTCTTC. Translation gives CASSYSDRGRERSYNEQFF.

This clonotype was seen repeatedly, ten times or more. The J gene is TRBJ2-3, the V gene TRBV7-2; TRBD1 agrees at 9 bases. In germline, CDR1 is SGHTA, CDR2 FQGNSA. V lost 6 bases to trimming and J lost 1 base; unmatched junction nucleotides: 5. The CDR3 length is 15 residues. CDR3 coding DNA: TGTGCCAGCAGTCCACAGGGGGCTCGCACAGATACGCAGTATTTT. Protein sequence: CASSPQGARTDTQYF.

This clonotype was seen ten or more times. This chain links TRBV6-2 or TRBV6-3 with TRBJ1-5, with TRBD1 matching over 8 bases. Trimming took 3 bases from V and 6 from J; bases not matched to a gene: 4. The CDR3 covers 14 residues. Germline CDR1 is MNHEY and CDR2 is SVGEGT. CDR3 protein: CASSYQTGVQPQHF. In DNA, the CDR3 is TGTGCCAGCAGTTATCAGACAGGGGTTCAGCCCCAGCATTTT.

This clonotype was seen many times. V usage is TRBV2 and J usage is TRBJ2-1; 10 bases align to TRBD2. Per the germline V gene, CDR1 is SNHLY and CDR2 is FYNNEI. V dropped 6 bases and J dropped 9; count of bases not matched to a gene: 11. This CDR3 is built from 15 residues. CDR3 DNA: TGTGCCAGCAGGACTTCCGGGACTAGCGTGGTTGAGCAGTTCTTC. Amino acid sequence: CASRTSGTSVVEQFF. Full variable domain (missing parts from reference TRBV2 and TRBJ2-1): EPEVTQTPSHQVTQMGQEVILRCVPISNHLYFYWYRQILGQKVEFLVSFYNNEISEKSEIFDDQFSVERPDGSNFTLKIRSTKLEDSAMYFCASRTSGTSVVEQFFGPGTRLTVL.

There are many counts of this clonotype. This rearrangement joins TRBV7-8 to TRBJ2-1, with D possibly being TRBD1 (7 bases). The germline V gene has CDR1 SGHVS and CDR2 FQNEAQ. V was pared by 4 bases and J by 2 bases, with 12 bases between. This CDR3 is 15 amino acids long. The CDR3 nucleotides are TGTGCCAGCAGCTCGGGGGACAGCCCCTACAATGAGCAGTTCTTC. This encodes CASSSGDSPYNEQFF.

This clonotype was detected many times. This chain uses TRBV6-5 with TRBJ1-4, with D possibly TRBD1 on 6 matching bases. The germline V gene encodes CDR1 MNHEY and CDR2 SVGAGI. The CDR3 is 13 residues long. In DNA form, the CDR3 reads TGTGCGTCCTCCCAGGGGCGTAAGGAAAAACTGTTTTTT. This translates into CASSQGRKEKLFF.

This clonotype was seen ten or more times. The gene calls are TRBV13 and TRBJ2-7; D not resolved. The V end was cut by 6 bases, the J end by 3 bases, with 15 bases between. The CDR3 is made up of 14 amino acids. In germline, CDR1 is PRHDT, CDR2 FYEKMQ (reference sequence). CDR3 loop: CASSYKDADYEQYF. The CDR3 nucleotides are TGTGCCAGCAGTTATAAGGACGCCGACTACGAGCAGTACTTC.

The CDR3 loop reads CASSNGLSSQPQHF. For the CDR3, the DNA is TGCGCCAGCAGCAATGGCCTGTCGAGTCAGCCCCAGCATTTT. The chain couples TRBV4-1 to TRBJ1-5; D gene ambiguous. This CDR3 is 14 amino acids long. The V and J ends lost 5 bases and 6 bases respectively, with 14 bases between them. Germline V gene lookup returns CDR1 MGHRA and CDR2 YSYEKL.

This clonotype was detected ten times or more. The chain carries TRBV28 and TRBJ1-5; no reliable D call. Germline loops: CDR1 MDHEN, CDR2 SYDVKM. This CDR3 contains 13 residues. Trimming stripped 5 bases from V and 1 base from J, with 6 bases between. The CDR3 bases are TGTGCCAGCAGTATTCAGAGCAATCAGCCCCAGCATTTT. Its translation is CASSIQSNQPQHF.

This clonotype has more than one count but fewer than ten. The chain recombines TRBV7-6 with TRBJ2-5; no clear D. The CDR3 consists of 14 residues. Per the germline V gene, CDR1 is SGHVS and CDR2 is FNYEAQ. The ends were cut back, 5 bases at V and 1 base at J, with 11 bases in the middle. CDR3 nucleotide sequence: TGTGCCAGCAGCCCCCAGGCAGCCCAAGAGACCCAGTACTTC. This encodes CASSPQAAQETQYF.

This clonotype appeared many times. The chain is built from TRBV20-1 and TRBJ1-3; D perhaps matches TRBD1 (5 bases). This CDR3 comprises 14 residues. V was shortened by 1 base and J by 2 bases, with 9 bases between the two germline ends. CDR1 DFQATT and CDR2 SNEGSKA come from the germline V gene (reference sequence). As DNA, the CDR3 is TGCAGTGCTAGAGCCGGGACGGCTGGAAACACCATATATTTT. Translating gives CSARAGTAGNTIYF.

The rearrangement joins TRBV2 to TRBJ2-7, with unresolved D. Per germline, CDR1 SNHLY and CDR2 FYNNEI. CDR3 size: 11 residues. The V gene lost 6 bases and the J gene lost 1 base, with 4 bases spanning the gap. The CDR3 nucleotides are TGTGCCAGCAGGGGGTCCTACGAGCAGTACTTC. This encodes CASRGSYEQYF.

Regarding this clonotype: A much larger clone is a single base away; this may be a read error. This chain links TRBV6-2 or TRBV6-3 with TRBJ2-2; 8 positions match TRBD1. Germline V lookup: CDR1 MNHEY, CDR2 SVGEGT. The CDR3 runs to 16 residues. The chain's CDR3 is CASRRLGQANTGQLFF. In DNA, the CDR3 is TGTGCCAGCAGACGCTTGGGACAGGCAAACACCGGGCAGCTGTTTTTT.

This chain links TRBV7-3 with TRBJ2-1; 12 bases agree with TRBD2. CDR1 and CDR2 (germline): SGHTA, FQGTGA. The trim removed 2 bases at V and 6 bases at J, leaving 2 bases unmatched. This CDR3 comprises 15 residues. DNA for the CDR3: TGTGCCAGCAGCTTACTAGCGGGGGGGTTCAATGAGCAGTTCTTC. It specifies CASSLLAGGFNEQFF.

This clonotype showed up many times. The chain couples TRBV28 to TRBJ2-4; 7 bases fit TRBD2. The germline CDR1 and CDR2 sequences are MDHEN and SYDVKM. This CDR3 is 13 amino acids long. Trimming at V came to 2 bases and at J to 7 bases, leaving 2 bases not matched to a gene. CDR3 loop: CASSLAGDNIQYF. The DNA of the CDR3 is TGTGCCAGCAGTTTAGCGGGGGACAACATTCAGTACTTC.